What follows are 31 T cell receptor beta chains derived from one specimen sequenced in a study of neurological immune-mediated disorders. A single record per CDR3 protein comes from TCRdb applying MiXCR to the 5' RACE reads. The data hold 30,000 to 40,000 distinct CDR3 sequences, with 11% observed a single time. Time point: technical triplicate 1. Sequenced material: PBMCs. These receptor sequences come from a man in his 60s with HTLV-1-associated myelopathy (HAM/TSP).

There are many counts of this clonotype. V gene TRBV24-1 combines with J gene TRBJ2-2, with D perhaps TRBD2 (6 bases). CDR1 and CDR2 (germline): KGHDR, SFDVKD. Trimming cost V 7 bases and J 0 bases, with 20 bases left between them. This CDR3 is built from 18 residues. The CDR3 coding sequence is TGTGCCACCAGGTTTTCGGAGCGGGCCGGGGCGAACACCGGGGAGCTGTTTTTT. Its protein product is CATRFSERAGANTGELFF.

This clonotype has ten or more counts. The chain links TRBV6-6 to TRBJ2-5, with D possibly matching TRBD1 (6 bases). V lost 6 bases, J lost 4 bases, and 12 bases lay in between. The CDR3 sequence is 13 residues long. The germline V gene has CDR1 MNHNY and CDR2 SVGAGI (reference sequence). The CDR3 spells CASRDTGRETQYF. CDR3 in DNA: TGTGCCAGCAGAGATACAGGGAGAGAGACCCAGTACTTC.

CDR3: CSARDLVQVIHEQYF. The CDR3 region has the DNA TGCAGTGCTAGAGATCTTGTACAGGTCATCCACGAGCAGTACTTC. The chain recombines TRBV20-1 with TRBJ2-7; a possible D gene is TRBD1 (5 bases). CDR1 and CDR2 (germline): DFQATT, SNEGSKA (reference sequence). The CDR3 runs 15 residues. V was clipped by 0 bases and J by 5 bases, with 17 bases between them.

In this sample, this clonotype turned up many times. The chain recombines TRBV28 with TRBJ1-5, with D perhaps matching TRBD1 (5 bases). In germline, CDR1 is MDHEN, CDR2 SYDVKM. V lost 10 bases and J 2 bases, leaving 18 bases between the germline ends. The CDR3 runs 15 residues. This CDR3 is CATYWAGRRNQPQHF. The CDR3, as DNA: TGTGCCACCTATTGGGCAGGGCGACGCAATCAGCCCCAGCATTTT.

This clonotype was seen many times. The chain uses TRBV5-1 and TRBJ1-2, with D perhaps matching TRBD1 (5 bases). This CDR3 has 13 amino acids. Germline V lookup: CDR1 SGHRS, CDR2 YFSETQ. Trimming took off 7 bases at V and 4 bases at J, with 14 bases between the two ends. CDR3 coding DNA: TGCGCCAGCTCCTGGGGCAGTCCCTATGGCTACACCTTC. Protein product: CASSWGSPYGYTF.

Many counts were recorded for this clonotype. The genes are TRBV20-1 and TRBJ1-1; 7 bases map to TRBD1. The CDR3 has 14 residues. V shed 1 base and J 0 bases; nucleotides not matched to a gene: 2. Per the germline V gene, CDR1 is DFQATT and CDR2 is SNEGSKA (reference sequence). The CDR3 sequence: CSARGDSMNTEAFF. The CDR3 DNA follows: TGCAGTGCTAGAGGGGACAGCATGAACACTGAAGCTTTCTTT.

Concerning this clonotype: The germline gene is not matched at one end of the junction; a read error may be the cause. The chain couples TRBV7-3 to TRBJ2-2; a possible D gene is TRBD1 (5 bases). The CDR3 sequence is 13 residues long. The germline V gene has CDR1 SGHTA and CDR2 FQGTGA. The CDR3 reads CANSPQGTGELFF. The CDR3 DNA is TGTGCCAACAGCCCCCAGGGTACCGGGGAGCTGTTTTTT.

The J gene is TRBJ1-6, the V gene TRBV7-9, with no clear D. Looked up from germline, CDR1 is SEHNR and CDR2 is FQNEAQ (reference sequence). This CDR3 is 15 amino acids long. The germline V and J ends were trimmed by 4 bases and 7 bases, with 14 bases remaining between them. This chain's CDR3 is CASSSQVPGNSPLHF. The CDR3 DNA is TGTGCCAGCAGCTCGCAAGTGCCCGGGAATTCACCCCTCCACTTT. Supplemented by reference TRBV7-9 and TRBJ1-6, the full variable domain reads DTGVSQNPRHKITKRGQNVTFRCDPISEHNRLYWYRQTLGQGPEFLTYFQNEAQLEKSRLLSDRFSAERPKGSFSTLEIQRTEQGDSAMYLCASSSQVPGNSPLHFGNGTRLTVT.

Many counts were recorded for this clonotype. V and J are TRBV5-1 and TRBJ2-7; 9 bases are a match to TRBD1. Trimming took 6 bases from V and 0 from J; bases not matched to a gene: 4. Germline V CDR1 and CDR2: SGHRS, YFSETQ. CDR3 length equals 14 residues. CDR3 nucleotides: TGCGCCAGCAACACAGGGGGCTTCTCCTACGAGCAGTACTTC. This codes for CASNTGGFSYEQYF. Drawing the rest from reference TRBV5-1 and TRBJ2-7, the complete variable domain is KAGVTQTPRYLIKTRGQQVTLSCSPISGHRSVSWYQQTPGQGLQFLFEYFSETQRNKGNFPGRFSGRQFSNSRSEMNVSTLELGDSALYLCASNTGGFSYEQYFGPGTRLTVT.

This clonotype was detected ten times or more. The chain recombines TRBV14 with TRBJ1-2; D unresolved. Trimming shortened V by 4 bases and J by 6 bases, and 18 bases separated the two germline ends. CDR3 length: 15 residues. The germline CDR1 and CDR2 sequences are SGHDN and FVKESK. CDR3 in amino acids: CASSPSWEEGDGYTF. CDR3 sequence (DNA): TGTGCCAGCAGCCCCTCGTGGGAGGAGGGAGATGGCTACACCTTC. The full variable domain, in which reference TRBV14 and TRBJ1-2 provide the parts outside the CDR3, is EAGVTQFPSHSVIEKGQTVTLRCDPISGHDNLYWYRRVMGKEIKFLLHFVKESKQDESGMPNNRFLAERTGGTYSTLKVQPAELEDSGVYFCASSPSWEEGDGYTFGSGTRLTVV.

This clonotype was recorded many times. The chain has TRBV7-9 and TRBJ1-1, with TRBD1 as a possible D gene (5 bases). The CDR3 runs to 13 residues. The germline V gene encodes CDR1 SEHNR and CDR2 FQNEAQ (reference sequence). V lost 7 bases, J lost 4 bases, and 13 bases lay in between. CDR3 in amino acids: CASTQGSGTEAFF. For the CDR3, the DNA is TGTGCCAGCACGCAGGGTTCCGGCACTGAAGCTTTCTTT. Full variable domain (remainder filled in from reference TRBV7-9 and TRBJ1-1): DTGVSQNPRHKITKRGQNVTFRCDPISEHNRLYWYRQTLGQGPEFLTYFQNEAQLEKSRLLSDRFSAERPKGSFSTLEIQRTEQGDSAMYLCASTQGSGTEAFFGQGTRLTVV.

This clonotype was detected many times. The rearrangement joins TRBV6-5 to TRBJ2-7, with TRBD2 matching 7 bases. The DNA end lines up better with TRBJ2-1; the J call may be wrong. The CDR3 is made up of 15 amino acids. Germline CDR1 and CDR2: MNHEY and SVGAGI. Written as DNA, the CDR3 is TGTGCCAGCAGTTACCTGGGACTAAGATACAATGAGCAGTTCTTC. It translates to CASSYLGLRYNEQFF.

This clonotype was seen at least ten times. The chain links TRBV20-1 to TRBJ2-3; possible D gene TRBD1, 5 bases. The V and J ends lost 4 bases and 2 bases respectively, with 13 bases between them. This CDR3 region has 14 residues. Germline V gene sequence: CDR1 DFQATT, CDR2 SNEGSKA (reference sequence). CDR3 amino acids: CSAKTVAFTDTQYF. The CDR3 DNA follows: TGCAGTGCTAAGACAGTGGCCTTCACAGATACGCAGTATTTT.

This clonotype was observed many times. The rearrangement uses TRBV18 and TRBJ2-1, with D hard to call. From germline, CDR1 is KGHSH and CDR2 LQKENI. The CDR3 runs 15 residues. The V and J ends lost 2 bases and 0 bases respectively, with 8 bases between them. The CDR3: CASSPIRSSYNEQFF. The CDR3 nucleotides read TGTGCCAGCTCACCAATACGGAGCTCCTACAATGAGCAGTTCTTC.

This clonotype was counted many times. This chain uses TRBV5-1 with TRBJ2-2; TRBD1 or TRBD2 may be the D gene (6 bases each). The CDR3 consists of 17 residues. The germline gives CDR1 SGHRS, CDR2 YFSETQ. V was shortened by 4 bases and J by 1 base, with 17 bases between the two germline ends. The CDR3 sequence: CASSMGGAGLNTGELFF. The CDR3 DNA reads as TGCGCCAGCAGCATGGGGGGCGCGGGATTGAACACCGGGGAGCTGTTTTTT.

This clonotype showed up many times. The chain uses TRBV4-2 and TRBJ2-3, with D possibly matching TRBD1 (6 bases). The CDR3 is 17 residues long. Germline V gene data show CDR1 as LGHNA and CDR2 as YNFKEQ. The ends were cut back, 0 bases at V and 3 bases at J, with 16 bases in the middle. This CDR3 reads CASSQDLSERGTDTQYF. CDR3 coding DNA: TGTGCCAGCAGCCAAGATTTGTCCGAAAGGGGGACAGATACGCAGTATTTT.

The V gene is TRBV7-9, the J gene TRBJ2-1; TRBD1 aligns across 7 bases. Per germline, CDR1 SEHNR and CDR2 FQNEAQ (reference sequence). The CDR3 is 15 amino acids. This CDR3 reads CVRSPSGTAYNEQFF. CDR3 in DNA: TGTGTCAGAAGCCCCTCCGGGACAGCATACAATGAGCAGTTCTTC.

This clonotype was seen many times. CDR3 nucleotides: TGTGCCAGCAGTCCCCACCGCAACGTCCAAGGTGAAGCTTTCTTT. Amino acid sequence: CASSPHRNVQGEAFF. The chain recombines TRBV27 with TRBJ1-1, with D uncertain. CDR3 length: 15 amino acids. V lost 5 bases and J 7 bases, leaving 20 bases between the germline ends. Germline V gene sequence: CDR1 MNHEY, CDR2 SMNVEV (reference sequence).

This clonotype was counted ten times or more. This rearrangement joins TRBV5-1 to TRBJ2-7, with 7 bases lining up with TRBD2. The germline gives CDR1 SGHRS, CDR2 YFSETQ. The V and J ends lost 0 bases and 4 bases, in that order; junction bases with no gene match: 7. The CDR3 runs to 15 residues. CDR3 protein: CASSLEASGNYEQYF. CDR3 nucleotides: TGCGCCAGCAGCTTGGAGGCTAGCGGAAATTACGAGCAGTACTTC.

This clonotype was seen ten or more times. The V gene is TRBV29-1, the J gene TRBJ2-7, with 9 positions matching TRBD1. Germline CDR1 reads SQVTM; CDR2 reads ANQGSEA. The J segment lost 0 bases and the V segment lost 6 bases, leaving 6 bases of the junction unmatched. The CDR3 runs 14 residues. Here the CDR3 reads CSVAPGQGSYEQYF. The DNA for the CDR3 is TGCAGCGTCGCCCCGGGACAGGGCTCCTACGAGCAGTACTTC.

This clonotype appeared many times. This chain links TRBV7-2 with TRBJ2-7; D possibly corresponds to TRBD2 (5 bases). The germline V gene has CDR1 SGHTA and CDR2 FQGNSA. V was cut by 3 bases and J by 4 bases, with 7 bases left in between. The CDR3 is 12 residues long. The CDR3 sequence is CASSFSGYEQYF. The DNA of the CDR3 is TGTGCCAGCAGCTTCTCGGGGTACGAGCAGTACTTC.

Ten or more counts support this clonotype. The chain recombines TRBV7-2 with TRBJ2-3; 9 bases are a match to TRBD2. Per germline, CDR1 SGHTA and CDR2 FQGNSA. The CDR3 is 15 amino acids. J gave up 8 bases and V 1 base, and 7 bases lay outside the gene matches. In nucleotides, the CDR3 is TGTGCCAGCAGCTTAGTTAGCGGGAGTCCGGGTACGCAGTATTTT. Its protein is CASSLVSGSPGTQYF.

In its sample, this clonotype was seen once. This sequence joins TRBV15 and TRBJ2-2, with a tentative D call TRBD2 (5 bases). V gave up 3 bases and J gave up 5 bases, with 16 bases separating them. Germline values: CDR1 LNHNV, CDR2 YYDKDF (reference sequence). The CDR3 totals 16 residues. The CDR3 here is CATSRSQFGKTGELFF. The CDR3 DNA reads as TGTGCCACCAGCAGGAGCCAATTCGGGAAAACCGGGGAGCTGTTTTTT. Looking up the rest from reference TRBV15 and TRBJ2-2 gives the full variable domain: DAMVIQNPRYQVTQFGKPVTLSCSQTLNHNVMYWYQQKSSQAPKLLFHYYDKDFNNEADTPDNFQSRRPNTSFCFLDIRSPGLGDTAMYLCATSRSQFGKTGELFFGEGSRLTVL.

This clonotype was observed a few times. The rearrangement joins TRBV11-2 to TRBJ2-5; no reliable D call. Trimming pared 1 base from V and 1 base from J, leaving 16 bases between. Germline assignment: CDR1 SGHAT and CDR2 FQNNGV. This CDR3 has 17 residues. This CDR3 reads CASSLVIMQSSQETQYF. CDR3 nucleotide sequence: TGTGCCAGCAGCTTAGTTATAATGCAGAGCTCCCAAGAGACCCAGTACTTC.

This chain connects TRBV7-2 to TRBJ2-7; 12 nucleotides agree with TRBD2. Germline V gives CDR1 SGHTA, CDR2 FQGNSA. The V gene end was trimmed by 3 bases and the J gene end by 7 bases; junction bases not matched to a gene: 7. The CDR3 sequence is 15 residues long. The CDR3 here is CASSFTSGRMGEQYF. CDR3 nucleotide sequence: TGTGCCAGCAGCTTTACTAGCGGGAGGATGGGAGAGCAGTACTTC. Full variable domain (outside the CDR3, taken from reference TRBV7-2 and TRBJ2-7): GAGVSQSPSNKVTEKGKDVELRCDPISGHTALYWYRQSLGQGLEFLIYFQGNSAPDKSGLPSDRFSAERTGGSVSTLTIQRTQQEDSAVYLCASSFTSGRMGEQYFGPGTRLTVT.

This clonotype showed up many times. The J gene is TRBJ2-1, the V gene TRBV7-9, with D unresolved. V was trimmed by 3 bases and J by 2 bases, leaving 14 bases between them. Germline V gene sequence: CDR1 SEHNR, CDR2 FQNEAQ (reference sequence). CDR3 length: 16 amino acids. CDR3 DNA sequence: TGTGCCAGCAGCTTGGTTAGACCGGGTCCCTACAATGAGCAGTTCTTC. Its protein product is CASSLVRPGPYNEQFF.

This clonotype was seen at least ten times. This chain connects TRBV7-9 to TRBJ1-1; D is unresolved. V lost 5 bases to trimming and J lost 5 bases, with 15 bases between them. This CDR3 comprises 14 residues. Looked up from germline, CDR1 is SEHNR and CDR2 is FQNEAQ (reference sequence). The CDR3 DNA reads TGTGCCAGCAGCCCAGGCCACAAGCGGACTGAAGCTTTCTTT. Its protein product is CASSPGHKRTEAFF.

This clonotype was observed at least ten times. Here the CDR3 reads CSVEDVQGASEAFF. In DNA form, the CDR3 reads TGCAGCGTTGAAGATGTACAGGGGGCGAGTGAAGCTTTCTTT. V and J are TRBV29-1 and TRBJ1-1; the match to TRBD1 covers 9 bases. J gave up 7 bases and V 0 bases, and 6 bases lay outside the gene matches. Germline loops: CDR1 SQVTM, CDR2 ANQGSEA. The length of the CDR3 is 14 residues.

In its sample, this clonotype was seen a few times. The genes are TRBV3-1 and TRBJ2-7; 9 bases line up with TRBD2. The junction had 5 bases not matched to a gene; V was cut back by 6 bases and J by 2 bases. CDR3 length: 14 amino acids. Germline values: CDR1 LGHDT, CDR2 YNNKEL (reference sequence). The CDR3 here is CASSHSGGTYEQYF. DNA for the CDR3: TGTGCCAGCAGTCATAGCGGGGGCACCTACGAGCAGTACTTC.

The sample holds many counts of this clonotype. V and J are TRBV7-8 and TRBJ2-5; no clear D. This CDR3 is built from 11 residues. From germline, CDR1 is SGHVS and CDR2 FQNEAQ. V lost 8 bases to trimming and J lost 5 bases, with 9 bases between them. CDR3 amino acids: CASLLRETQYF. The DNA of the CDR3 is TGTGCCAGCCTCCTGAGGGAGACCCAGTACTTC. The complete variable domain, with remaining parts taken from reference TRBV7-8 and TRBJ2-5, reads GAGVSQSPRYKVAKRGQDVALRCDPISGHVSLFWYQQALGQGPEFLTYFQNEAQLDKSGLPSDRFFAERPEGSVSTLKIQRTQQEDSAVYLCASLLRETQYFGPGTRLLVL.

This clonotype has at least ten counts. The V gene is TRBV2, the J gene TRBJ2-1; no clear D. Trimming took off 2 bases at V and 10 bases at J, with 9 bases between the two ends. Germline-derived CDR1 and CDR2 are SNHLY and FYNNEI. The CDR3 consists of 12 residues. The CDR3: CASSESDREQFF. The CDR3 coding sequence is TGTGCCAGCAGTGAATCAGACCGCGAGCAGTTCTTC. Looking up the rest from reference TRBV2 and TRBJ2-1 gives the full variable domain: EPEVTQTPSHQVTQMGQEVILRCVPISNHLYFYWYRQILGQKVEFLVSFYNNEISEKSEIFDDQFSVERPDGSNFTLKIRSTKLEDSAMYFCASSESDREQFFGPGTRLTVL.